Listed below are T cell receptor beta chains from one sample, sequenced in a study of T-cell memory formation after mild COVID-19. TCRdb independently ran MiXCR on the 5' RACE reads; one entry per CDR3 protein. The data contain over 400,000 distinct CDR3 sequences, 20% to 30% of them singletons. Input material: PBMCs or a T cell subset sorted from them (not recorded which). These receptors all come from an adult woman who had mild COVID-19 (a few samples of this study predate the infection). Cell type and time point are not known. The CDR3 runs from the conserved cysteine through the conserved F or W. Each record gives: D gene, V gene, clone size, J gene, CDR3 DNA, CDR3 protein. The D gene is left open where the match is weak. Not all rows give a size; the values are once, few, many and, for expanded clones, a class.

D: -
V: TRBV7-2
size: few
J: TRBJ2-1
DNA: TGTGCCAGCAGCTTAGCGGGTGAACTTAATGAGCAGTTCTTC
CDR3: CASSLAGELNEQFF

D: -
V: TRBV6-6
size: -
J: TRBJ1-1
DNA: TGTGCCAGCAGTTACGGGCGGGTAGCTTTCTTT
CDR3: CASSYGRVAFF

D: -
V: TRBV7-9
size: -
J: TRBJ1-2
DNA: TGTGCCAGCAGCTCACCCCGCTATGGCTACACCTTC
CDR3: CASSSPRYGYTF

D: -
V: TRBV3-1
size: few
J: TRBJ1-5
DNA: TGTGCCAGCGGAACAAACCTGGAGCCCCAGCATTTT
CDR3: CASGTNLEPQHF

D: -
V: TRBV19
size: -
J: TRBJ1-2
DNA: TGTGCCAGTAGTCGGACCTTGACCACCAGGGATCACTATGGCTACACCTTC
CDR3: CASSRTLTTRDHYGYTF

D: -
V: TRBV3-1
size: -
J: TRBJ2-5
DNA: TGTGCCAGCAGCCAAGATCCCGGGGAGGAAGAGACCCAGTACTTC
CDR3: CASSQDPGEEETQYF

D: TRBD2
V: TRBV7-9
size: -
J: TRBJ2-7
DNA: TGTGCCAGCAGCACTACAGCGGGATCCGGGATCTACGAGCAGTACTTC
CDR3: CASSTTAGSGIYEQYF

D: -
V: TRBV4-1
size: -
J: TRBJ2-3
DNA: TGCGCCAGCAGCCATCCCCAACCGTTCACAGATACGCAGTATTTT
CDR3: CASSHPQPFTDTQYF

D: TRBD2
V: TRBV7-3
size: -
J: TRBJ2-1
DNA: TGTGCCAGCAGCTTATGGGCGGGAGCTCTCAATGAGCAGTTCTTC
CDR3: CASSLWAGALNEQFF

D: -
V: TRBV20-1
size: -
J: TRBJ2-1
DNA: TGCAGTGCTAGAGTGGACGGGGTCTACAATGAGCAGTTCTTC
CDR3: CSARVDGVYNEQFF

D: -
V: TRBV6-5
size: few
J: TRBJ2-1
DNA: TGTGCCAGCAGCCCCGACGGGACGACCTTGGGAGAGCAGTTCTTC
CDR3: CASSPDGTTLGEQFF

D: TRBD1
V: TRBV7-9
size: -
J: TRBJ1-1
DNA: TGTGCCAGCAGCCCGACCAGGGGGGGTTACACTGAAGCTTTCTTT
CDR3: CASSPTRGGYTEAFF

D: -
V: TRBV6-5
size: -
J: TRBJ2-5
DNA: TGTGCCAGCAGTTACTCGAGTCCAGGTCAAGAGACCCAGTACTTC
CDR3: CASSYSSPGQETQYF

D: TRBD1
V: TRBV19
size: -
J: TRBJ2-3
DNA: TGTGCCGCGAGGGGGACAGGGGTGGATACGCAGTATTTT
CDR3: CAARGTGVDTQYF

D: -
V: TRBV7-9
size: few
J: TRBJ1-5
DNA: TGTGCCAGCAGCCTCGGGGGGACCCAGCCCCAGCATTTT
CDR3: CASSLGGTQPQHF

D: -
V: TRBV20-1
size: -
J: TRBJ2-2
DNA: TGCAGTCTCAGACCCGGGAACACCGGGGAGCTGTTTTTT
CDR3: CSLRPGNTGELFF